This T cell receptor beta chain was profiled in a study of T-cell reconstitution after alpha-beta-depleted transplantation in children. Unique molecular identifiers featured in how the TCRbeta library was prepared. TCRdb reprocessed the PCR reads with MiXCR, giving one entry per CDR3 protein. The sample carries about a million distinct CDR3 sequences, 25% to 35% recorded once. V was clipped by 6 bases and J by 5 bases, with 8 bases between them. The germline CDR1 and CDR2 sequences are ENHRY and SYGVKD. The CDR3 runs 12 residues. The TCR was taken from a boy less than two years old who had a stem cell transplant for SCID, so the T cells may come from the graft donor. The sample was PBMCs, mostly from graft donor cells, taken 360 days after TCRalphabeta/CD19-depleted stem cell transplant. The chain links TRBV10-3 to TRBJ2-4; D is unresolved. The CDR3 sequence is CAISQEENIQYF. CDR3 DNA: TGTGCCATCAGCCAAGAAGAAAACATTCAGTACTTC.